This T cell receptor beta chain comes out of a study of blood T cell repertoires in COVID-19. The overall study: COVID-19 samples, acute and convalescent, were from the United States, Italy and Spain.

Original processing notes: Counts of nucleated cells, estimated from reference gene primer amplification, were obtained. The table came from immunoSEQ multiplex PCR; TCRdb's copy has only in-frame clones and leaves some out. The V and J calls and clone size come from that table; D and trimming were worked out from the DNA. The table shows a few hundred thousand clones, with roughly 83% occurring only once. The sequence came from a man of 80 years or more with acute or convalescent COVID-19. The specimen was peripheral blood.

In nucleotides, the CDR3 is TGTGCCAGCTGTCTGACAGTGAACACTGAAGCTTTCTTT. Protein sequence: CASCLTVNTEAFF. The chain recombines TRBV6-5 with TRBJ1-1; weak D call: TRBD1 (5 bases). Trimming removed 8 bases at V and 0 bases at J, with 10 bases between. This CDR3 comprises 13 residues. CDR1 is MNHEY and CDR2 is SVGAGI in the germline V gene.